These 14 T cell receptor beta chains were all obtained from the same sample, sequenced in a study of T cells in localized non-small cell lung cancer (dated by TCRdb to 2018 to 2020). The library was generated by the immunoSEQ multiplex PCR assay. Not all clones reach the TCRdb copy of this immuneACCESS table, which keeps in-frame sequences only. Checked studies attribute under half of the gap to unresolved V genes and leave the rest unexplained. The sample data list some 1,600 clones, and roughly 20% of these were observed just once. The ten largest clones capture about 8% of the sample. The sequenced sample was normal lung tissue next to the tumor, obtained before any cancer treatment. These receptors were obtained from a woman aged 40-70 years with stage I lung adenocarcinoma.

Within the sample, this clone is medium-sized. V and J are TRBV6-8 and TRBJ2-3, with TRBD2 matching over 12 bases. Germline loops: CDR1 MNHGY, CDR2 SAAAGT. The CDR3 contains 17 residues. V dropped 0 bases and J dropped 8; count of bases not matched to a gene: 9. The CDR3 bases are TGTGCCAGCAGTTACTCCGGACTAGCGGGGCAAACGGGTACGCAGTATTTT. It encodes CASSYSGLAGQTGTQYF.

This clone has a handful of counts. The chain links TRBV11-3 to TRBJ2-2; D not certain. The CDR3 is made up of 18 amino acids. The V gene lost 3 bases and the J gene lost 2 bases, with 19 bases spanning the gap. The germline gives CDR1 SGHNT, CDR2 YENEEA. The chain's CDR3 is CASSFTLFGELNTGELFF. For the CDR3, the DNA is TGTGCCAGCAGCTTTACGCTCTTTGGGGAACTCAACACCGGGGAGCTGTTTTTT.

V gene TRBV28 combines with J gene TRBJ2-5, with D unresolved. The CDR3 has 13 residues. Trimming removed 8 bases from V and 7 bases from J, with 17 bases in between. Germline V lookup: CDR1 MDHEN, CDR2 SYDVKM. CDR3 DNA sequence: TGTGCCAGCGGGTCACGGGCCCCAAGGACCCAGTACTTC. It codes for CASGSRAPRTQYF.

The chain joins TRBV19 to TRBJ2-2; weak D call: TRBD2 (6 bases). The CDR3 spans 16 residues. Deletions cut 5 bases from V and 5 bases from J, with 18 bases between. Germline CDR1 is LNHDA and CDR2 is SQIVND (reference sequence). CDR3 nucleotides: TGTGCCAGTAGTGCTCAGGGACTCCCGGTGACCGGGGAGCTGTTTTTT. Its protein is CASSAQGLPVTGELFF.

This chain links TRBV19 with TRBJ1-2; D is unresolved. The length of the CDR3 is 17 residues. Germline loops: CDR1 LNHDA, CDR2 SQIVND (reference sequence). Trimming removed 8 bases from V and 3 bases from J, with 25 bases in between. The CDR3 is CASSMENHGKSYYGYTF. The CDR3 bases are TGTGCCAGTTCGATGGAGAACCACGGGAAATCTTACTATGGCTACACCTTC.

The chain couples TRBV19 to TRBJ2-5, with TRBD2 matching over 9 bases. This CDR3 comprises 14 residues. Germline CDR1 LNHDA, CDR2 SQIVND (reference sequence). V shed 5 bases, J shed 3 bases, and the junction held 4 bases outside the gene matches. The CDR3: CASSVSGGEETQYF. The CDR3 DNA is TGTGCCAGTAGTGTTAGCGGGGGAGAAGAGACCCAGTACTTC.

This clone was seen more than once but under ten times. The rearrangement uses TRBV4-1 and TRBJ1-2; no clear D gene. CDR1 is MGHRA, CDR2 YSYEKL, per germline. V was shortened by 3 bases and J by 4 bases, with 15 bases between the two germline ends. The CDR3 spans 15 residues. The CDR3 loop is CASSHNVGQAYGYTF. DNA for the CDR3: TGCGCCAGCAGCCATAACGTCGGGCAGGCCTATGGCTACACCTTC.

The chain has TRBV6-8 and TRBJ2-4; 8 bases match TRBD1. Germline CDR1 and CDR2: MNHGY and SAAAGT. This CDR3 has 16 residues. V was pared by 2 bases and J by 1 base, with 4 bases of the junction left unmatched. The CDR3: CASSYHRQGAKNIQYF. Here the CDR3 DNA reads TGTGCCAGCAGTTACCACCGACAGGGGGCCAAAAACATTCAGTACTTC.

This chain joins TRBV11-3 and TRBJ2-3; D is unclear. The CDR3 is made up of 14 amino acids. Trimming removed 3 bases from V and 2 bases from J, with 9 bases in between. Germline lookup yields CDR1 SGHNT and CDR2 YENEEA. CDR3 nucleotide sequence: TGTGCCAGCAGCTTGACGAGTAACACAGATACGCAGTATTTT. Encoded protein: CASSLTSNTDTQYF.

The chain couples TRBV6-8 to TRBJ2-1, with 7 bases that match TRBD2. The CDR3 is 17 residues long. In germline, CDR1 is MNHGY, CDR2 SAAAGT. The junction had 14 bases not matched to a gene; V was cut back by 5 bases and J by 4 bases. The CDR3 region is CASSLGLDSQLYNEQFF. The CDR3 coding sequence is TGTGCCAGCAGTCTAGGACTAGACTCTCAGCTTTACAATGAGCAGTTCTTC.

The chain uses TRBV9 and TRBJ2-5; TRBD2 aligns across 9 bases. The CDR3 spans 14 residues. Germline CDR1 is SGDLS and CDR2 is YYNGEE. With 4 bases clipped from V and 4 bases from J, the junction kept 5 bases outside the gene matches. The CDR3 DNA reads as TGTGCCAGCAGCTCGGGACTAGCAGGAGAGACCCAGTACTTC. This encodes CASSSGLAGETQYF.

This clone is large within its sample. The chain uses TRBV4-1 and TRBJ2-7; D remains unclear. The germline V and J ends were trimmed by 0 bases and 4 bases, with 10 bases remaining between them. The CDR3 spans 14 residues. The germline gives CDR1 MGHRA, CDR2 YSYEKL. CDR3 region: CASSQDKLGYEQYF. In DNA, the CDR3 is TGCGCCAGCAGCCAAGATAAACTGGGTTACGAGCAGTACTTC.

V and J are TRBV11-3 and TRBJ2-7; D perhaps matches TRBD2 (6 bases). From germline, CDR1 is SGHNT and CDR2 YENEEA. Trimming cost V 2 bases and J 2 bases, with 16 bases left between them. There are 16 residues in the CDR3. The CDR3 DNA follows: TGTGCCAGCAGCTTATTTCGCGGAGGGGCCGCCTACGAGCAGTACTTC. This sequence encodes CASSLFRGGAAYEQYF.

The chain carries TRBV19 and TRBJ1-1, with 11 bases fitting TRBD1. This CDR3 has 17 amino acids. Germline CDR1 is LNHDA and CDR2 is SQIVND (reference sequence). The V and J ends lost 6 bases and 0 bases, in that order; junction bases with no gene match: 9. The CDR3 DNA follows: TGTGCCAGTAGATACGGACAGGGGGCGGATATGAACACTGAAGCTTTCTTT. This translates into CASRYGQGADMNTEAFF.